The rows below give T cell receptor beta chains drawn from one sample of a study of blood T cell repertoires in COVID-19. The table came from immunoSEQ multiplex PCR; TCRdb's copy has only in-frame clones and leaves some out. The sample yields 55,000 to 75,000 clones, over 85% seen once. The specimen was peripheral blood. These receptors came from a man between 60 and 70 years old with acute or convalescent COVID-19. CDR3s include the opening cysteine and the closing phenylalanine or tryptophan. A D gene is named only where the DNA matches it firmly. The size field is filled for only some rows; it gives once, few, many or a size class.

v_gene: TRBV7-2
j_gene: TRBJ1-1
abundance: .
d_gene: .
CDR3aa: CASSPRVPVEAFF
CDR3nt: TGTGCCAGCAGTCCCAGGGTGCCCGTTGAAGCTTTCTTT

v_gene: TRBV25-1
j_gene: TRBJ1-4
abundance: .
d_gene: .
CDR3aa: CASSARQYEKLFF
CDR3nt: TGTGCCAGCAGTGCCCGACAGTATGAAAAACTGTTTTTT

v_gene: TRBV5-1
j_gene: TRBJ1-1
abundance: .
d_gene: .
CDR3aa: CASSLGRGENTEAFF
CDR3nt: TGCGCCAGCAGCTTGGGACGGGGGGAGAACACTGAAGCTTTCTTT

v_gene: TRBV6-2/TRBV6-3
j_gene: TRBJ1-5
abundance: .
d_gene: .
CDR3aa: CASSYSLAGPSNQPQHF
CDR3nt: TGTGCCAGCAGTTACTCCTTGGCGGGGCCTAGCAATCAGCCCCAGCATTTT

v_gene: TRBV11-2
j_gene: TRBJ2-2
abundance: once
d_gene: .
CDR3aa: CASSPPGGNTGELFF
CDR3nt: TGTGCCAGCAGCCCCCCCGGGGGGAACACCGGGGAGCTGTTTTTT

v_gene: TRBV6-1
j_gene: TRBJ1-6
abundance: .
d_gene: .
CDR3aa: CASSEAPGIRSPLHF
CDR3nt: TGTGCCAGCAGTGAAGCTCCGGGGATACGGTCACCCCTCCACTTT

v_gene: TRBV6-2/TRBV6-3
j_gene: TRBJ2-7
abundance: .
d_gene: .
CDR3aa: CASSRLDGYEQYF
CDR3nt: TGTGCCAGCAGTCGACTAGACGGCTACGAGCAGTACTTC

v_gene: TRBV5-1
j_gene: TRBJ1-1
abundance: .
d_gene: TRBD1
CDR3aa: CASSLGQGGEAFF
CDR3nt: TGCGCCAGCAGCTTAGGACAGGGTGGGGAAGCTTTCTTT

v_gene: TRBV2
j_gene: TRBJ1-4
abundance: .
d_gene: .
CDR3aa: CASESRATNEKLFF
CDR3nt: TGTGCCAGCGAGTCGAGAGCAACTAATGAAAAACTGTTTTTT

v_gene: TRBV19
j_gene: TRBJ1-5
abundance: .
d_gene: .
CDR3aa: CASSLDYSNQPQHF
CDR3nt: TGTGCCAGTAGTTTGGACTATAGCAATCAGCCCCAGCATTTT

v_gene: TRBV19
j_gene: TRBJ2-7
abundance: .
d_gene: TRBD1
CDR3aa: CASSSDRGHEQYF
CDR3nt: TGTGCCAGTAGTAGCGACAGGGGCCACGAGCAGTACTTC

v_gene: TRBV27
j_gene: TRBJ1-4
abundance: .
d_gene: TRBD1
CDR3aa: CASSSSGTGTTNEKLFF
CDR3nt: TGTGCCAGCAGTTCGTCCGGGACAGGGACAACTAATGAAAAACTGTTTTTT

v_gene: TRBV9
j_gene: TRBJ1-6
abundance: .
d_gene: TRBD1
CDR3aa: CASSPRTGVSPLHF
CDR3nt: TGTGCCAGCAGCCCTCGGACAGGGGTTTCACCCCTCCACTTT

v_gene: TRBV24-1
j_gene: TRBJ2-7
abundance: .
d_gene: TRBD2
CDR3aa: CATSDLRREGGYYEQYF
CDR3nt: TGTGCCACCAGTGATTTGCGGCGGGAGGGAGGGTACTACGAGCAGTACTTC

v_gene: TRBV15
j_gene: TRBJ1-1
abundance: few
d_gene: .
CDR3aa: CATSSPGGAEAFF
CDR3nt: TGTGCCACCAGCAGCCCCGGGGGGGCTGAAGCTTTCTTT

v_gene: TRBV3-1/TRBV3-2
j_gene: TRBJ1-1
abundance: once
d_gene: .
CDR3aa: CASSQTRLTLGTEAFF
CDR3nt: TGTGCCAGCAGCCAAACCCGACTGACCCTTGGCACTGAAGCTTTCTTT

v_gene: TRBV5-6
j_gene: TRBJ1-4
abundance: few
d_gene: TRBD1
CDR3aa: CASSLLDGQGNEKLFF
CDR3nt: TGTGCCAGCAGCCTCCTAGATGGACAGGGCAATGAAAAACTGTTTTTT

v_gene: TRBV11-2
j_gene: TRBJ2-7
abundance: .
d_gene: .
CDR3aa: CASSSPDRPWEQYF
CDR3nt: TGTGCCAGCAGCTCACCAGACAGACCCTGGGAGCAGTACTTC

v_gene: TRBV11-2
j_gene: TRBJ2-7
abundance: .
d_gene: TRBD1
CDR3aa: CASSQRDRGHYEQYF
CDR3nt: TGTGCCAGCAGCCAAAGGGACAGGGGTCACTACGAGCAGTACTTC

v_gene: TRBV5-6
j_gene: TRBJ2-3
abundance: .
d_gene: .
CDR3aa: CASSLDGGTDTQYF
CDR3nt: TGTGCCAGCAGCTTGGACGGGGGAACAGATACGCAGTATTTT

v_gene: TRBV6-5
j_gene: TRBJ2-3
abundance: .
d_gene: TRBD1
CDR3aa: CATGWQGAWDTQYF
CDR3nt: TGTGCCACCGGGTGGCAGGGGGCTTGGGATACGCAGTATTTT

v_gene: TRBV10-3
j_gene: TRBJ1-1
abundance: .
d_gene: TRBD1
CDR3aa: CAIRMDRVNTEAFF
CDR3nt: TGTGCCATCAGGATGGACAGGGTGAACACTGAAGCTTTCTTT

v_gene: TRBV18
j_gene: TRBJ2-7
abundance: .
d_gene: .
CDR3aa: CASSVDSYYEQYF
CDR3nt: TGTGCCAGCTCAGTCGACAGTTACTACGAGCAGTACTTC

v_gene: TRBV5-1
j_gene: TRBJ2-7
abundance: .
d_gene: .
CDR3aa: CASSSMGLSIYEQYF
CDR3nt: TGCGCCAGCAGCAGCATGGGACTCTCGATCTACGAGCAGTACTTC

v_gene: TRBV9
j_gene: TRBJ2-1
abundance: .
d_gene: TRBD1
CDR3aa: CASSVRTGNDEQFF
CDR3nt: TGTGCCAGCAGCGTACGGACAGGGAATGATGAGCAGTTCTTC

v_gene: TRBV7-9
j_gene: TRBJ1-4
abundance: .
d_gene: .
CDR3aa: CASSLAGGYNEKLFF
CDR3nt: TGTGCCAGCAGCTTAGCTGGCGGGTACAATGAAAAACTGTTTTTT

v_gene: TRBV19
j_gene: TRBJ2-7
abundance: .
d_gene: .
CDR3aa: CASRGQLYEQYF
CDR3nt: TGTGCCAGTAGAGGACAGCTCTACGAGCAGTACTTC

v_gene: TRBV10-2
j_gene: TRBJ2-7
abundance: .
d_gene: .
CDR3aa: CASREQYYYEQYF
CDR3nt: TGCGCCAGCAGAGAACAGTATTACTACGAGCAGTACTTC

v_gene: TRBV4-1
j_gene: TRBJ2-3
abundance: .
d_gene: .
CDR3aa: CASSLRGGAGTDTQYF
CDR3nt: TGCGCCAGCAGCCTTCGAGGGGGCGCGGGAACAGATACGCAGTATTTT

v_gene: TRBV2
j_gene: TRBJ2-1
abundance: .
d_gene: TRBD2
CDR3aa: CASSDPGAGVRLEQFF
CDR3nt: TGTGCCAGCAGTGACCCTGGGGCGGGGGTCCGTTTGGAGCAGTTCTTC

v_gene: TRBV9
j_gene: TRBJ1-1
abundance: .
d_gene: .
CDR3aa: CASSARGAMNTEAFF
CDR3nt: TGTGCCAGCAGCGCGCGGGGTGCCATGAACACTGAAGCTTTCTTT

v_gene: TRBV9
j_gene: TRBJ2-2
abundance: .
d_gene: TRBD1
CDR3aa: CASSAGQGISGELFF
CDR3nt: TGTGCCAGCAGCGCGGGACAGGGGATTTCCGGGGAGCTGTTTTTT

v_gene: TRBV6-5
j_gene: TRBJ1-1
abundance: .
d_gene: .
CDR3aa: CASRQRQGVYTEAFF
CDR3nt: TGTGCCAGCAGACAACGACAAGGGGTATACACTGAAGCTTTCTTT

v_gene: TRBV6-6
j_gene: TRBJ1-1
abundance: .
d_gene: .
CDR3aa: CASSYDLAASAEAFF
CDR3nt: TGTGCCAGCAGTTACGATCTGGCCGCCAGCGCTGAAGCTTTCTTT

v_gene: TRBV7-3
j_gene: TRBJ2-2
abundance: .
d_gene: .
CDR3aa: CASSLLGATGELFF
CDR3nt: TGTGCCAGCAGCTTATTGGGAGCGACCGGGGAGCTGTTTTTT

v_gene: TRBV2
j_gene: TRBJ1-5
abundance: .
d_gene: .
CDR3aa: CASSPYRAGNQPQHF
CDR3nt: TGTGCCAGCAGTCCTTACAGGGCGGGCAATCAGCCCCAGCATTTT

v_gene: TRBV5-4
j_gene: TRBJ1-6
abundance: .
d_gene: .
CDR3aa: CASGDYNSPLHF
CDR3nt: TGTGCCAGCGGAGATTATAATTCACCCCTCCACTTT

v_gene: TRBV9
j_gene: TRBJ2-3
abundance: .
d_gene: .
CDR3aa: CASSVDGSTDTQYF
CDR3nt: TGTGCCAGCAGCGTAGACGGGAGCACAGATACGCAGTATTTT

v_gene: TRBV6-6
j_gene: TRBJ2-1
abundance: .
d_gene: .
CDR3aa: CASSPGIEQFF
CDR3nt: TGTGCCAGCAGTCCGGGAATCGAGCAGTTCTTC

v_gene: TRBV5-4
j_gene: TRBJ2-1
abundance: .
d_gene: TRBD1
CDR3aa: CASSLAATGYNEQFF
CDR3nt: TGTGCCAGCAGCTTGGCCGCGACAGGGTACAATGAGCAGTTCTTC

v_gene: TRBV30
j_gene: TRBJ1-2
abundance: .
d_gene: TRBD1
CDR3aa: CAWRGQGAHGYTF
CDR3nt: TGTGCCTGGAGGGGACAGGGTGCCCATGGCTACACCTTC

v_gene: TRBV13
j_gene: TRBJ1-2
abundance: .
d_gene: TRBD1
CDR3aa: CASSQNRGAGYTF
CDR3nt: TGTGCCAGCAGCCAAAACAGGGGGGCGGGCTACACCTTC

v_gene: TRBV15
j_gene: TRBJ1-3
abundance: .
d_gene: TRBD1
CDR3aa: CATSRYGTVGNTIYF
CDR3nt: TGTGCCACCAGCAGATACGGGACAGTCGGAAACACCATATATTTT

v_gene: TRBV19
j_gene: TRBJ1-5
abundance: .
d_gene: .
CDR3aa: CASSIPGAYSNQPQHF
CDR3nt: TGTGCCAGTAGTATCCCTGGGGCATATAGCAATCAGCCCCAGCATTTT

v_gene: TRBV2
j_gene: TRBJ1-5
abundance: .
d_gene: .
CDR3aa: CASSRGPGDQPQHF
CDR3nt: TGTGCCAGCAGCAGGGGTCCGGGCGATCAGCCCCAGCATTTT